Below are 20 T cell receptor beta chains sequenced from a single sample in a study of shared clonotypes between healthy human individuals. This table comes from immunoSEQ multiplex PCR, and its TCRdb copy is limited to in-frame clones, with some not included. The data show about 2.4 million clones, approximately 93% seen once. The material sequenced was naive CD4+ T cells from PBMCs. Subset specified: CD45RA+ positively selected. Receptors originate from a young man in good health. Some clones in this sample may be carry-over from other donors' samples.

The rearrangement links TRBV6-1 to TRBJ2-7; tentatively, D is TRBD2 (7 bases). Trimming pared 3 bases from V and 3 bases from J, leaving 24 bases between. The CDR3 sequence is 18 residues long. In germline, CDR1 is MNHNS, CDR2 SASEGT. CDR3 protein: CASSDRGVSAGQGYEQYF. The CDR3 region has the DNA TGTGCCAGCAGTGATAGAGGGGTATCAGCGGGACAAGGCTACGAGCAGTACTTC.

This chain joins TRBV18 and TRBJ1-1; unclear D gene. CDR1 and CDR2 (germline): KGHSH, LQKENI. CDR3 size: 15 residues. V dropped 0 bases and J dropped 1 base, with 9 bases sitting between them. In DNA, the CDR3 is TGTGCCAGCTCACCACCGTCGGGCTGGAACACTGAAGCTTTCTTT. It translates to CASSPPSGWNTEAFF. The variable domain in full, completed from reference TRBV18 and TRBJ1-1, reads NAGVMQNPRHLVRRRGQEARLRCSPMKGHSHVYWYRQLPEEGLKFMVYLQKENIIDESGMPKERFSAEFPKEGPSILRIQQVVRGDSAAYFCASSPPSGWNTEAFFGQGTRLTVV.

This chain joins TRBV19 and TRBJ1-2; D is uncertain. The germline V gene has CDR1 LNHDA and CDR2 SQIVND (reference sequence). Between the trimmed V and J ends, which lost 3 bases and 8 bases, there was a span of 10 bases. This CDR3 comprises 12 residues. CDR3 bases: TGTGCCAGTAGTATCTGGGCGCGGGGCTACACCTTC. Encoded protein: CASSIWARGYTF.

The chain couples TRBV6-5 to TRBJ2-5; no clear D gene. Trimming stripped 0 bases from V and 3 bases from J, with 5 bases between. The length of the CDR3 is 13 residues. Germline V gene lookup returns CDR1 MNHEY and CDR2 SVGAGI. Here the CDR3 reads CASSYSLEETQYF. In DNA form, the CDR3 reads TGTGCCAGCAGTTACTCCCTAGAAGAGACCCAGTACTTC.

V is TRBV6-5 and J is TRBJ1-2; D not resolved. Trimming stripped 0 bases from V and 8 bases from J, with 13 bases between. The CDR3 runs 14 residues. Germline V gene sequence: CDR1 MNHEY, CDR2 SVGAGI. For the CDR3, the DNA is TGTGCCAGCAGTTACTCTGGATCCGCTCGAGGCTACACCTTC. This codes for CASSYSGSARGYTF.

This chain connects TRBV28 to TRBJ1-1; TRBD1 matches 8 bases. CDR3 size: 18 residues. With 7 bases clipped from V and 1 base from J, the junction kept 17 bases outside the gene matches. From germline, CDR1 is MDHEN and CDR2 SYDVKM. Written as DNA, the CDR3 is TGTGCCAGCATTCCTTCCAGGGCAGGGGGCAAGAGGAACACTGAAGCTTTCTTT. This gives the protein CASIPSRAGGKRNTEAFF.

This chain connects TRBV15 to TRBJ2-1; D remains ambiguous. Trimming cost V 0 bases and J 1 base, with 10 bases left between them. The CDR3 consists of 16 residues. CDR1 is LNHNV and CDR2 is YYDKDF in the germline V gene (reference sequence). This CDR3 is CATSRDLLASYNEQFF. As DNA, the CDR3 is TGTGCCACCAGCAGAGATCTGTTGGCGTCCTACAATGAGCAGTTCTTC.

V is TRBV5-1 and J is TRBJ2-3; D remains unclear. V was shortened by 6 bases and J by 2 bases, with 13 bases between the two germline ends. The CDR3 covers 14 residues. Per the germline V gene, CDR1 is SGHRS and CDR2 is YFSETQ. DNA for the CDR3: TGCGCCAGCACCTTAGGTGGCTACACAGATACGCAGTATTTT. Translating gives CASTLGGYTDTQYF.

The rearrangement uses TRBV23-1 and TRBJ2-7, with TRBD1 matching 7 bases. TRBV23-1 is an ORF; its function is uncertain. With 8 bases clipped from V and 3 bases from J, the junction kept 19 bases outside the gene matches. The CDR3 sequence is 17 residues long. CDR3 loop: CASPSTKGGWGFYEQYF. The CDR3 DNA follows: TGCGCCAGCCCTTCGACCAAAGGGGGCTGGGGGTTCTACGAGCAGTACTTC.

In nucleotides, the CDR3 is TGCGCCAGCAGCACCACCGGGACAGGGAAAGAGACCCAGTACTTC. Translated, it gives CASSTTGTGKETQYF. The genes are TRBV5-1 and TRBJ2-5, with TRBD1 matching 9 bases. CDR1 is SGHRS and CDR2 is YFSETQ in the germline V gene. The CDR3 runs to 15 residues. Trimming removed 4 bases from V and 3 bases from J; junction bases left unmatched: 7.

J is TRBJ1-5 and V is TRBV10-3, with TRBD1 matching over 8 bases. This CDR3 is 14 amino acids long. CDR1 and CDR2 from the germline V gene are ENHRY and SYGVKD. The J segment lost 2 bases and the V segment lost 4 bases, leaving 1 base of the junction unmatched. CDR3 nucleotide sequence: TGTGCCATCAGTGCACAGGGGGGCAATCAGCCCCAGCATTTT. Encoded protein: CAISAQGGNQPQHF.

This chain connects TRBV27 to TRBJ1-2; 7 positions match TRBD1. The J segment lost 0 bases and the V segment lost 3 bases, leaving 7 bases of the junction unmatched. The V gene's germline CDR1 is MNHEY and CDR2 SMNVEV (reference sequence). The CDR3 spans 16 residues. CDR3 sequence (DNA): TGTGCCAGCAGTTTCCAGGGGGACAATCCTAACTATGGCTACACCTTC. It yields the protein CASSFQGDNPNYGYTF.

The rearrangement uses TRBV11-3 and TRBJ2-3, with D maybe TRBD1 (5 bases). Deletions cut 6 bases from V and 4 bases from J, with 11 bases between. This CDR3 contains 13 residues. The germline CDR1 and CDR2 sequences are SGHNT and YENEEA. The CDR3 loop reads CASSLQGSDTQYF. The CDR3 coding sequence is TGTGCCAGCAGTCTGCAGGGTTCAGATACGCAGTATTTT. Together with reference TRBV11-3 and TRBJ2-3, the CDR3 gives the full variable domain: EAGVVQSPRYKIIEKKQPVAFWCNPISGHNTLYWYLQNLGQGPELLIRYENEEAVDDSQLPKDRFSAERLKGVDSTLKIQPAELGDSAVYLCASSLQGSDTQYFGPGTRLTVL.

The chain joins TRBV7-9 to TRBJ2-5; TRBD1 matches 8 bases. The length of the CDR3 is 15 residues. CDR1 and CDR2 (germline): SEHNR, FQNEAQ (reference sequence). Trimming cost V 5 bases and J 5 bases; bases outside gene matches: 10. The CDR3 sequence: CASSPILTGAETQYF. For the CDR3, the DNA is TGTGCCAGCAGCCCCATTTTGACAGGGGCCGAGACCCAGTACTTC.

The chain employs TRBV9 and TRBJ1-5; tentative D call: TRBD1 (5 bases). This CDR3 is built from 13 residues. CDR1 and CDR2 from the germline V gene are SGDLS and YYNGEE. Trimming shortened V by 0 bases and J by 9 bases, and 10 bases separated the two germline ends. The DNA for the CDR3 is TGTGCCAGCAGCGTAGATCAGGGTACGCCCCAGCATTTT. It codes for CASSVDQGTPQHF.

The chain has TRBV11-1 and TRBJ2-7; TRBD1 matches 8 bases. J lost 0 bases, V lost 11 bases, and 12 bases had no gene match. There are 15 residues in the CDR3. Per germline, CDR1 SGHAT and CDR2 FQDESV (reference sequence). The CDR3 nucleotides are TGTGCCGGGGATGCCGGACAGGGCGCCTCCTACGAGCAGTACTTC. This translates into CAGDAGQGASYEQYF.

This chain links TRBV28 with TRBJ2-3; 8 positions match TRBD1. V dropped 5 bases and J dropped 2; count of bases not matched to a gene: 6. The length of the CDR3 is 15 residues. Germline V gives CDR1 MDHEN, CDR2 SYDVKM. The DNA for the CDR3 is TGTGCCAGCAGTAGTGGGGACAGGAACACAGATACGCAGTATTTT. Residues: CASSSGDRNTDTQYF.

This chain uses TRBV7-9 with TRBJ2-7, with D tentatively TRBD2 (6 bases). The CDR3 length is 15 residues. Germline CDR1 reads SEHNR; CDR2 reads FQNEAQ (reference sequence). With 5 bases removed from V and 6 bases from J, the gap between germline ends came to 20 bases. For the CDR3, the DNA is TGTGCCAGCAGCCAGCCCGGGGGTCGTTGGGGCGAGCAGTACTTC. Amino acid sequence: CASSQPGGRWGEQYF.

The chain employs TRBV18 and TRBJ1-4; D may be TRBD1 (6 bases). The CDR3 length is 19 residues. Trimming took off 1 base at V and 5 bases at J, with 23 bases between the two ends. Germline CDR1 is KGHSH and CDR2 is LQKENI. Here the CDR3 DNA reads TGTGCCAGCTCACCACTCCGGGAGAGCCAAGGAGGGGGGAATGAAAAACTGTTTTTT. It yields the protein CASSPLRESQGGGNEKLFF.

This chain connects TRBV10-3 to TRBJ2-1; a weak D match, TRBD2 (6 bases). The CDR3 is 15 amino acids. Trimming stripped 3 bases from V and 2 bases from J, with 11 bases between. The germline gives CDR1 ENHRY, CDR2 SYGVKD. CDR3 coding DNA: TGTGCCATCAGTGAAGGAGGGAGGCCCTACAATGAGCAGTTCTTC. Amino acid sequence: CAISEGGRPYNEQFF.